A selection of T cell receptor beta chains follows, all from one sample in a study of blood T cell repertoires in COVID-19. TCRdb keeps only in-frame clones here, not all; method: immunoSEQ multiplex PCR. The table lists some 200,000 clones, about four fifths of them singletons. Source material: PBMCs or T cells enriched from blood (not recorded which). Source of these receptors: a woman aged 35 to 49 with acute COVID-19. The CDR3 runs from the conserved cysteine through the conserved F or W. Fields, in order: D gene, clone size, V gene, J gene, CDR3 protein, CDR3 DNA. D genes are given only for firm matches. The size field is filled for only some rows; it gives once, few, many or a size class.

>-|-|TRBV7-9|TRBJ1-1
CASSSPDLENTEAFF
TGTGCCAGCAGCTCCCCCGACTTGGAGAACACTGAAGCTTTCTTT
>-|few|TRBV30|TRBJ2-7
CAWSVQGRVYEQYF
TGTGCCTGGAGTGTCCAGGGAAGGGTTTACGAGCAGTACTTC
>TRBD1|-|TRBV5-1|TRBJ2-7
CASSLGAGTGFYEQYF
TGCGCCAGCAGCTTGGGAGCCGGGACAGGGTTCTACGAGCAGTACTTC
>TRBD2|once|TRBV7-8|TRBJ2-1
CASSLTSGYNEQFF
TGTGCCAGCAGCTTAACTAGCGGATACAATGAGCAGTTCTTC
>TRBD2|-|TRBV7-9|TRBJ2-4
CASSQIAGGAAEGIQYF
TGTGCCAGCAGCCAAATCGCCGGGGGGGCAGCTGAGGGCATTCAGTACTTC
>TRBD1|-|TRBV6-4|TRBJ1-1
CASSSGTGDTEAFF
TGTGCCAGCAGCTCGGGAACAGGGGACACTGAAGCTTTCTTT
>-|-|TRBV27|TRBJ2-7
CASSLTGLQGEQYF
TGTGCCAGCAGTCTGACGGGGCTACAGGGCGAGCAGTACTTC
>-|-|TRBV7-3|TRBJ2-2
CASSSTSAGNTGELFF
TGTGCCAGCAGCTCCACCTCCGCGGGAAACACCGGGGAGCTGTTTTTT
>-|-|TRBV6-2/TRBV6-3|TRBJ1-3
CASSYGYRFYSGNTIYF
TGTGCCAGCAGTTACGGATACAGGTTTTACTCTGGAAACACCATATATTTT
>TRBD1|-|TRBV29-1|TRBJ1-2
CSAQSPGQGNGYTF
TGCAGCGCCCAGAGCCCGGGACAGGGGAATGGCTACACCTTC
>TRBD2|-|TRBV4-1|TRBJ2-3
CASSQDRTSGTDTQYF
TGCGCCAGCAGCCAAGATCGGACTAGCGGAACGGATACGCAGTATTTT
>-|-|TRBV5-6|TRBJ2-1
CASSLVGGGLYNEQFF
TGTGCCAGCAGCTTGGTAGGAGGGGGCCTCTACAATGAGCAGTTCTTC
>TRBD2|-|TRBV5-8|TRBJ2-4
CASSSRYRTSGVQYF
TGTGCCAGCAGCTCGAGGTACCGGACTAGCGGGGTTCAGTACTTC
>TRBD1|-|TRBV10-3|TRBJ1-1
CAISEVGTGYTEAFF
TGTGCCATCAGTGAGGTGGGGACAGGGTACACTGAAGCTTTCTTT
>-|-|TRBV6-5|TRBJ1-2
CASSLERYTF
TGTGCCAGCAGCCTCGAGCGCTACACCTTC